This T cell receptor beta chain appears in the sequencing data of a study of shared clonotypes between healthy human individuals. Background on the study: The study drew on two women and a few men aged 18 to 49 as donors. Study findings and constraints: Sample collection involved blood only; tissue repertoires are likely different.

The donors, healthy adults who were HIV-negative, had experienced no recent acute infections or vaccinations. Every contributor of samples was a Caucasian grown-up residing in Nashville, Tennessee. This clone has at least ten counts. Its target is unknown. Sequencing was performed with immunoSEQ multiplex PCR; in TCRdb, only in-frame clones are kept and a portion is missing. In the table there are 400,000 to 550,000 clones, roughly 78% of which are singletons. V gave up 5 bases and J gave up 2 bases, with 16 bases separating them. The CDR3 consists of 15 residues. Germline CDR1 reads MNHEY; CDR2 reads SMNVEV (reference sequence).

The V call is TRBV27, the J call TRBJ2-7, with D maybe TRBD2 (5 bases). The sequenced sample consisted of PBMCs. The clonotype was recovered from a woman between 40 and 55 years old in good health. Some clones in this sample may be carry-over from other donors' samples. CDR3 DNA: TGTGCCAGCAGTCCCGACGGGGTAAATGCCTACGAGCAGTACTTC. This gives the protein CASSPDGVNAYEQYF.